This TCR beta chain was retrieved from a study of blood T cell repertoires in COVID-19. Those enrolled, adults aged roughly 18 to 95 years, came from about two dozen US areas. Sequencing was performed with immunoSEQ multiplex PCR; in TCRdb, only in-frame clones are kept and a portion is missing. The profile shows approximately 210,000 clones, around 81% of them singletons. The CDR3 has 15 amino acids. Germline V gene data show CDR1 as LNHDA and CDR2 as SQIVND (reference sequence). Trimming cost V 6 bases and J 4 bases, with 17 bases left between them. The receptor's source is a woman aged 45-60 years with acute COVID-19. The chain combines TRBV19 with TRBJ2-3; maybe TRBD2 (6 bases). Input material: PBMCs or T cells enriched from blood (not recorded which). The CDR3 region is CASSDTGEQADTQYF. CDR3 in DNA: TGTGCCAGTAGCGATACGGGGGAGCAAGCAGATACGCAGTATTTT.